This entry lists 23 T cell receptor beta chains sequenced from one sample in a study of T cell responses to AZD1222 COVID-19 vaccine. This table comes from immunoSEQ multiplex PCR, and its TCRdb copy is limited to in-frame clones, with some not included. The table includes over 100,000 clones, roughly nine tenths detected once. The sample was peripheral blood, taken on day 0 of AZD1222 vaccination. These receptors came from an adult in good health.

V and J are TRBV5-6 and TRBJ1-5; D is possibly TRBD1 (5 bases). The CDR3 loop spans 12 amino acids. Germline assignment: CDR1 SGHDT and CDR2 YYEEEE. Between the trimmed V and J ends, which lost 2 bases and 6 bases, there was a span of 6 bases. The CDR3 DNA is TGTGCCAGCAGCTTTGGGACTCAGCCCCAGCATTTT. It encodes CASSFGTQPQHF.

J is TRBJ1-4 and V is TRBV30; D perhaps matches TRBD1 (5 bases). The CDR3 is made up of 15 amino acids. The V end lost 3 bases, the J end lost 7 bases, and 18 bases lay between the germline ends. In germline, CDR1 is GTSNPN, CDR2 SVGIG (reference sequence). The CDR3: CAWSPPGGWGEKLFF. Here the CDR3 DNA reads TGTGCCTGGAGCCCCCCCGGGGGATGGGGTGAAAAACTGTTTTTT.

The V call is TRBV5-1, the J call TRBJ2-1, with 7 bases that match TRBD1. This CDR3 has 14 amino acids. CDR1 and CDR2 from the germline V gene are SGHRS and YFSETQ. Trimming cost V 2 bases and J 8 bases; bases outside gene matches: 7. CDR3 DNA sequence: TGCGCCAGCAGCTTTGGACAGGTGGGAGATGAGCAGTTCTTC. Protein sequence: CASSFGQVGDEQFF. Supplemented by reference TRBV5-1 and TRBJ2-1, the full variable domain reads KAGVTQTPRYLIKTRGQQVTLSCSPISGHRSVSWYQQTPGQGLQFLFEYFSETQRNKGNFPGRFSGRQFSNSRSEMNVSTLELGDSALYLCASSFGQVGDEQFFGPGTRLTVL.

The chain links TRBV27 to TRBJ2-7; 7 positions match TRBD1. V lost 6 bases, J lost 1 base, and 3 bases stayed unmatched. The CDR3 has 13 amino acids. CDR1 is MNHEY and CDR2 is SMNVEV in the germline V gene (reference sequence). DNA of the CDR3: TGTGCCAGCAGAGGGACAGCATCCTACGAGCAGTACTTC. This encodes CASRGTASYEQYF.

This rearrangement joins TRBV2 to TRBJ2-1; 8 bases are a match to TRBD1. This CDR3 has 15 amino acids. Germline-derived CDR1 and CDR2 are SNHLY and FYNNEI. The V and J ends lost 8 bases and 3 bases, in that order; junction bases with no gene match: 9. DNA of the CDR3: TGTGCCAGCTTTACAGGGGGGACCATCTACAATGAGCAGTTCTTC. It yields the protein CASFTGGTIYNEQFF.

The CDR3 DNA follows: TGTGCCATCAGTGAGATGGGATCTGAGACGGGAAAGAACACTGAAGCTTTCTTT. As protein: CAISEMGSETGKNTEAFF. The J gene is TRBJ1-1, the V gene TRBV10-3; D unresolved. The CDR3 sequence is 18 residues long. Germline V CDR1 and CDR2: ENHRY, SYGVKD. Trimming pared 2 bases from V and 1 base from J, leaving 20 bases between.

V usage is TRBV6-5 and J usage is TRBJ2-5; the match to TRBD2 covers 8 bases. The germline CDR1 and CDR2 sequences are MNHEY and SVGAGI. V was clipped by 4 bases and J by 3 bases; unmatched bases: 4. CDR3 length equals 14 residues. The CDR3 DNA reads TGTGCCAGCAGTTCTGGACTAGCTGAAGAGACCCAGTACTTC. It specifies CASSSGLAEETQYF.

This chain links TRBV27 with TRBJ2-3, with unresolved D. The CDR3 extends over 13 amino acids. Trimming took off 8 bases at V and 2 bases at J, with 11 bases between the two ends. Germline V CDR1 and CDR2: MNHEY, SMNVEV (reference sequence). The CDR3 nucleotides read TGTGCCAGCGGTAGGCGGAACACAGATACGCAGTATTTT. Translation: CASGRRNTDTQYF.

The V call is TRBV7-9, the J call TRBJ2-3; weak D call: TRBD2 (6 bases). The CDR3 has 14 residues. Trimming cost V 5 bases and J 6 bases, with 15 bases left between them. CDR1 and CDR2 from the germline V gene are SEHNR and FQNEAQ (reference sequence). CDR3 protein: CASSTGPRGDTQYF. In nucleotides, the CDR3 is TGTGCCAGCAGCACCGGGCCCCGGGGGGATACGCAGTATTTT.

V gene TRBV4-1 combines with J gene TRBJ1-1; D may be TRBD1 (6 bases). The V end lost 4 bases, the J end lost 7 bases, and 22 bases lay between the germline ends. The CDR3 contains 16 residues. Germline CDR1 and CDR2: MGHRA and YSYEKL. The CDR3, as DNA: TGCGCCAGCAGCCCCCCGGGTGACACAAGGGGGATTGAAGCTTTCTTT. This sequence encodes CASSPPGDTRGIEAFF.

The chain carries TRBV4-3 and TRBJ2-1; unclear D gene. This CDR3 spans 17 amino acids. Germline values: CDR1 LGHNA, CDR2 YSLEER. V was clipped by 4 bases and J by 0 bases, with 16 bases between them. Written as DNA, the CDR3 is TGCGCCAGCAGCCCCCGATTAACAGTTGGCTCCTACAATGAGCAGTTCTTC. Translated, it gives CASSPRLTVGSYNEQFF.

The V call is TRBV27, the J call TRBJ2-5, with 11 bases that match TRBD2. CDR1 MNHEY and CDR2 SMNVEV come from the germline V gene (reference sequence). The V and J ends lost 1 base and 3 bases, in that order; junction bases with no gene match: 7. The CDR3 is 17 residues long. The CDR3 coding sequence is TGTGCCAGCAGTTTATTAGCGGGGGGGGCGCCAGAAGAGACCCAGTACTTC. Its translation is CASSLLAGGAPEETQYF.

CDR3 coding DNA: TGCGCCAGCAACCGGGACACTCGGAACACTGAAGCTTTCTTT. Its protein product is CASNRDTRNTEAFF. The chain employs TRBV5-1 and TRBJ1-1, with D possibly matching TRBD1 (6 bases). Trimming left V 6 bases short and J 1 base short, with 13 bases between. This CDR3 spans 14 amino acids. Germline CDR1 SGHRS, CDR2 YFSETQ.

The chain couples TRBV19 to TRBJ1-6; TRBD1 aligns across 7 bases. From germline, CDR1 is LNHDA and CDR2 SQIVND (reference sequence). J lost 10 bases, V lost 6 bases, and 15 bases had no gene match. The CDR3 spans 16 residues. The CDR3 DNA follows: TGTGCCAGTAGGGTACAGGGGCCTCAGCTCGGCTCACCCCTCCACTTT. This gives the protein CASRVQGPQLGSPLHF.

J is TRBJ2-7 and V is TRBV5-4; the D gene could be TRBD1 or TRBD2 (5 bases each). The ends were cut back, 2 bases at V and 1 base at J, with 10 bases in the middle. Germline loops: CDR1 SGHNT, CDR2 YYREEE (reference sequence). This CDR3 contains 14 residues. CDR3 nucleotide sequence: TGTGCCAGCAGCTTTTATGGGGGATCCTACGAGCAGTACTTC. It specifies CASSFYGGSYEQYF.

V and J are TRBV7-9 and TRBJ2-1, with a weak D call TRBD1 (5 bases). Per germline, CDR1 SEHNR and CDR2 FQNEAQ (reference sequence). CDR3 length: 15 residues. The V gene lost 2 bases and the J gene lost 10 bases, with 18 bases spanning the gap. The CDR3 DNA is TGTGCCAGCAGCTTATCGGAGAGCCGTTGGGGCGAGCAGTTCTTC. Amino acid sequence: CASSLSESRWGEQFF.

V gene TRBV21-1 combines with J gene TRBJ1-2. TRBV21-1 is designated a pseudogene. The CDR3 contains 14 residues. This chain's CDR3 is CAIGGTPANYGYTF. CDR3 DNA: TGTGCCATCGGGGGGACACCAGCTAACTATGGCTACACCTTC.

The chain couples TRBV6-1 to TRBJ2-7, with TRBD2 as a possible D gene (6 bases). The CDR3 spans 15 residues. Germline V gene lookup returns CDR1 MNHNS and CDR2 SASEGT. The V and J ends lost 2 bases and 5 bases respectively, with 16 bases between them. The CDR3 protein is CASSESRGTQDEQYF. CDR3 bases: TGTGCCAGCAGTGAATCTCGGGGGACTCAAGACGAGCAGTACTTC.

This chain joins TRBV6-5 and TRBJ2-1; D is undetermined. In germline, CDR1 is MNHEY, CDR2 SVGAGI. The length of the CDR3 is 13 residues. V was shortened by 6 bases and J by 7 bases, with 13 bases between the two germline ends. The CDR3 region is CASSRKLGNEQFF. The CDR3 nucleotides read TGTGCCAGCAGCCGTAAATTGGGGAATGAGCAGTTCTTC.

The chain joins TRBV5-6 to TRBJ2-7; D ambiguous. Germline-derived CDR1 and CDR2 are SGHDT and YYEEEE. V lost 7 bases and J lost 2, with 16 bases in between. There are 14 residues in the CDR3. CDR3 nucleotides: TGTGCCAGCCATAACAAGGGTACTACCTACGAGCAGTACTTC. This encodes CASHNKGTTYEQYF.

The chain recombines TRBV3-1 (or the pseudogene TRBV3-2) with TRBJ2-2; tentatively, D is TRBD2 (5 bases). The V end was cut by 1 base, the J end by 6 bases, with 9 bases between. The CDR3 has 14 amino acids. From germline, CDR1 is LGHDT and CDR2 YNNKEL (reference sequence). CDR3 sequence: CASSQVDWAGELFF. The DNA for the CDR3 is TGTGCCAGCAGCCAAGTGGACTGGGCCGGGGAGCTGTTTTTT.

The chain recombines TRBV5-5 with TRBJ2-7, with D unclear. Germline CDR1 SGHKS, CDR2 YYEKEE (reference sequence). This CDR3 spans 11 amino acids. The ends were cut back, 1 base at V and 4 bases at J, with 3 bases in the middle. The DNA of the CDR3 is TGTGCCAGCAGCTTGAAGTACGAGCAGTACTTC. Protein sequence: CASSLKYEQYF.

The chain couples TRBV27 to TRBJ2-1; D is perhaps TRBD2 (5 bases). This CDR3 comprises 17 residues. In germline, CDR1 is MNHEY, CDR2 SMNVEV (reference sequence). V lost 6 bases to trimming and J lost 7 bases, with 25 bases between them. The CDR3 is CASSPRATPARGNEQFF. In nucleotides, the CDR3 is TGTGCCAGCAGCCCGAGGGCCACTCCGGCTCGGGGAAATGAGCAGTTCTTC.